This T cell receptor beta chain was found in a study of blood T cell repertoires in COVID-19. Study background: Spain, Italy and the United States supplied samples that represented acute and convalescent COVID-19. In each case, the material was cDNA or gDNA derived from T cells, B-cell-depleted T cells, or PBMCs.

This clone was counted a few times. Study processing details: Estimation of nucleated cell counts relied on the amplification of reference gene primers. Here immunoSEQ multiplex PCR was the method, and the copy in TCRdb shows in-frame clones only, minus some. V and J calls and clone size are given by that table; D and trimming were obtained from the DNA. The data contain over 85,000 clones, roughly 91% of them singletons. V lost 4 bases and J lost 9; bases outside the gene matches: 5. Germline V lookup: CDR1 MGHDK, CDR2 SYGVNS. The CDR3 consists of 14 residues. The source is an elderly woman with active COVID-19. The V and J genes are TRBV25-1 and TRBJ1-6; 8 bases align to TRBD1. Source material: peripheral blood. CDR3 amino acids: CASSGPGGASPLHF. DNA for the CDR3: TGTGCCAGCAGTGGTCCAGGGGGCGCTTCACCCCTCCACTTT.